This T cell receptor beta chain was identified in a study of CD8 T cells in ankylosing spondylitis. This clonotype was seen a few times. What it binds is unknown. The germline V and J ends were trimmed by 0 bases and 6 bases, with 5 bases remaining between them. Germline CDR1 and CDR2: SGHRS and YFSETQ. This CDR3 is built from 12 residues. Each TCR beta library was made by quantitative 5'-RACE that incorporated molecular barcodes. A single record per CDR3 protein comes from TCRdb applying MiXCR to the 5' RACE reads. This sample has some 87,000 distinct CDR3 sequences, with just under 9% found just once. Study outcomes and limitations: Matched synovial fluid from ankylosing spondylitis patients was reported to be enriched for disease-linked clones.

This TCR came from a male donor with ankylosing spondylitis or in good health (not recorded which). What was sequenced was blood, either unsorted or a sorted T cell fraction (not recorded which). V gene TRBV5-1 combines with J gene TRBJ2-3; no reliable D call. The CDR3, as DNA: TGCGCCAGCAGCTTGGCATGGGATACGCAGTATTTT. Its translation: CASSLAWDTQYF. Combining the CDR3 with reference TRBV5-1 and TRBJ2-3 gives the whole variable domain KAGVTQTPRYLIKTRGQQVTLSCSPISGHRSVSWYQQTPGQGLQFLFEYFSETQRNKGNFPGRFSGRQFSNSRSEMNVSTLELGDSALYLCASSLAWDTQYFGPGTRLTVL.